This T cell receptor beta chain was recovered during a study of shared clonotypes between healthy human individuals. Study summary: Per-donor plates numbered three CD4 naive, three CD4 memory, two CD8 naive and one CD8 memory.

Cells designated naive CD8 were CD45RO-negative and were positively selected for CCR7, with terminally differentiated effector memory CD45RA+ cells excluded. Findings of the study overall: The sharing of around 5% of naive CD4 clonotypes was seen across a few donors.

Libraries were prepared by immunoSEQ multiplex PCR; TCRdb keeps only in-frame clonotypes and omits some of them. The table shows some 2 million clones, with roughly 95% occurring only once. Germline V gene sequence: CDR1 SNHLY, CDR2 FYNNEI. The CDR3 has 15 residues. After removal of 5 bases from V and 0 bases from J, the junction contained 3 bases not matched to a gene. To note about this clone: Its antigen remains unknown.

The sequence came from a man in his late teens or twenties in good health. The J gene is TRBJ2-2, the V gene TRBV2, with 7 nucleotides matching TRBD1. Sequenced material: naive CD8+ T cells sorted from blood. DNA of the CDR3: TGTGCCAGCAGTATCCAGGGGGCGAACACCGGGGAGCTGTTTTTT. Translation gives CASSIQGANTGELFF.